These T cell receptor beta chains were read from a single sample in a study of regulatory T cells in long-lasting Graves disease. TCRdb independently ran MiXCR on the multiplex PCR reads; one entry per CDR3 protein. The table shows about 370,000 distinct CDR3 sequences, with less than 20% occurring only once. The sample here was peripheral blood mononuclear cells (PBMCs), taken at new diagnosis, from a patient treated with antithyroid drugs. The receptors were gathered from a female donor with Graves disease. Both conserved end residues are part of each CDR3. Fields, in order: V gene, J gene, clone size, D gene, CDR3 protein, CDR3 DNA. The D gene is left open where the match is weak. Clone size, where shown, is once, few, many, or a class for clones that have expanded.

V gene: TRBV3-1
J gene: TRBJ2-2
clone size: many
D gene: -
CDR3 protein: CASSQEDTGTGELFF
CDR3 DNA: TGTGCCAGCAGCCAAGAGGACACTGGGACCGGGGAGCTGTTTTTT

V gene: TRBV5-5
J gene: TRBJ2-7
clone size: -
D gene: TRBD1
CDR3 protein: CASSLRTGPAYEQYF
CDR3 DNA: TGTGCCAGCAGCCTGAGGACAGGGCCAGCCTACGAGCAGTACTTC

V gene: TRBV25-1
J gene: TRBJ2-5
clone size: many
D gene: -
CDR3 protein: CASSDGSGGFLQETQYF
CDR3 DNA: TGTGCCAGCAGTGATGGGTCCGGGGGTTTTTTACAAGAGACCCAGTACTTC

V gene: TRBV12-3/TRBV12-4
J gene: TRBJ1-2
clone size: many
D gene: -
CDR3 protein: CASSPNDGDYGYTF
CDR3 DNA: TGTGCCAGCAGTCCGAACGACGGAGACTATGGCTACACCTTC

V gene: TRBV7-9
J gene: TRBJ2-5
clone size: -
D gene: -
CDR3 protein: CASSLASGLVGETQYF
CDR3 DNA: TGTGCCAGCAGCTTAGCCAGTGGGCTGGTCGGGGAGACCCAGTACTTC

V gene: TRBV12-3/TRBV12-4
J gene: TRBJ1-1
clone size: many
D gene: -
CDR3 protein: CASSFRLGVAEAFF
CDR3 DNA: TGTGCCAGCAGTTTCCGATTAGGGGTAGCTGAAGCTTTCTTT

V gene: TRBV12-3/TRBV12-4
J gene: TRBJ1-1
clone size: many
D gene: TRBD1
CDR3 protein: CASSHYRGRGNTEAFF
CDR3 DNA: TGTGCCAGCAGCCACTACAGGGGGCGAGGTAACACTGAAGCTTTCTTT

V gene: TRBV6-5
J gene: TRBJ1-6
clone size: -
D gene: -
CDR3 protein: CASSYDSYNSPLHF
CDR3 DNA: TGTGCCAGCAGTTACGACAGTTATAATTCACCCCTCCACTTT

V gene: TRBV4-2
J gene: TRBJ1-4
clone size: -
D gene: -
CDR3 protein: CASSQDGYEKLFF
CDR3 DNA: TGTGCCAGCAGCCAAGATGGGTATGAAAAACTGTTTTTT

V gene: TRBV4-3
J gene: TRBJ1-2
clone size: many
D gene: -
CDR3 protein: CASSQDLRVGYTF
CDR3 DNA: TGCGCCAGCAGCCAAGATCTGAGGGTTGGCTACACCTTC

V gene: TRBV15
J gene: TRBJ1-2
clone size: many
D gene: -
CDR3 protein: CATSRDRGVDGYTF
CDR3 DNA: TGTGCCACCAGCAGAGATCGAGGGGTTGATGGCTACACCTTC

V gene: TRBV11-2
J gene: TRBJ2-3
clone size: many
D gene: -
CDR3 protein: CASSPSSRTQDTQYF
CDR3 DNA: TGTGCCAGCAGCCCAAGCTCCCGGACGCAAGATACGCAGTATTTT

V gene: TRBV7-9
J gene: TRBJ1-1
clone size: many
D gene: TRBD1
CDR3 protein: CASSLVGRQGLNTEAFF
CDR3 DNA: TGTGCCAGCAGCTTAGTCGGAAGACAGGGACTGAACACTGAAGCTTTCTTT

V gene: TRBV10-2
J gene: TRBJ1-2
clone size: many
D gene: TRBD1
CDR3 protein: CASSERTGLTFYGYTF
CDR3 DNA: TGCGCCAGCAGTGAGCGGACAGGGTTGACGTTCTATGGCTACACCTTC

V gene: TRBV24-1
J gene: TRBJ2-1
clone size: -
D gene: -
CDR3 protein: CATKSRINEQFF
CDR3 DNA: TGTGCCACCAAAAGCAGAATAAATGAGCAGTTCTTC

V gene: TRBV6-2/TRBV6-3
J gene: TRBJ1-1
clone size: many
D gene: TRBD1
CDR3 protein: CASSQQGVGSTEAFF
CDR3 DNA: TGTGCCAGCAGTCAGCAGGGGGTGGGAAGCACTGAAGCTTTCTTT

V gene: TRBV12-3/TRBV12-4
J gene: TRBJ2-1
clone size: many
D gene: TRBD2
CDR3 protein: CASSLLPLRLAGDRTIYNEQFF
CDR3 DNA: TGTGCCAGCAGTTTGCTCCCTCTACGACTAGCGGGAGATCGGACCATCTACAATGAGCAGTTCTTC

V gene: TRBV5-1
J gene: TRBJ1-2
clone size: many
D gene: -
CDR3 protein: CASSLDGRGYTF
CDR3 DNA: TGCGCCAGCAGCTTGGATGGGAGAGGCTACACCTTC

V gene: TRBV7-2
J gene: TRBJ2-3
clone size: many
D gene: -
CDR3 protein: CASSQFGQFLATDTQYF
CDR3 DNA: TGTGCCAGCAGCCAATTCGGACAGTTCCTAGCCACAGATACGCAGTATTTT

V gene: TRBV3-1
J gene: TRBJ1-4
clone size: many
D gene: TRBD1
CDR3 protein: CASSLPFGQGSEKLFF
CDR3 DNA: TGTGCCAGCAGCCTTCCATTCGGACAGGGAAGTGAAAAACTGTTTTTT

V gene: TRBV27
J gene: TRBJ2-7
clone size: -
D gene: -
CDR3 protein: CASSHPGDEQYF
CDR3 DNA: TGTGCCAGCAGTCACCCAGGGGACGAGCAGTACTTC

V gene: TRBV5-5
J gene: TRBJ2-2
clone size: few
D gene: TRBD1
CDR3 protein: CASSPTGTGWGGELFF
CDR3 DNA: TGTGCCAGCAGCCCGACCGGGACAGGGTGGGGCGGGGAGCTGTTTTTT

V gene: TRBV25-1
J gene: TRBJ1-2
clone size: few
D gene: TRBD1
CDR3 protein: CASSERGQGARGYTF
CDR3 DNA: TGTGCCAGCAGTGAAAGGGGACAGGGAGCAAGAGGCTACACCTTC

V gene: TRBV10-2
J gene: TRBJ2-5
clone size: many
D gene: -
CDR3 protein: CASRTGTAGETQYF
CDR3 DNA: TGCGCCAGCAGGACCGGGACTGCAGGAGAGACCCAGTACTTC

V gene: TRBV9
J gene: TRBJ2-3
clone size: many
D gene: -
CDR3 protein: CASSADYTDTQYF
CDR3 DNA: TGTGCCAGCAGCGCGGACTACACAGATACGCAGTATTTT

V gene: TRBV11-3
J gene: TRBJ2-1
clone size: many
D gene: -
CDR3 protein: CASSLDGTIGRNEQFF
CDR3 DNA: TGTGCCAGCAGCTTAGATGGGACAATAGGGCGCAATGAGCAGTTCTTC

V gene: TRBV7-3
J gene: TRBJ2-2
clone size: many
D gene: -
CDR3 protein: CASSPGQNTGELFF
CDR3 DNA: TGTGCCAGCAGCCCGGGACAGAACACCGGGGAGCTGTTTTTT

V gene: TRBV6-1
J gene: TRBJ2-7
clone size: many
D gene: TRBD1
CDR3 protein: CASSPDRGRYEQYF
CDR3 DNA: TGTGCCAGCAGCCCGGACAGGGGAAGGTACGAGCAGTACTTC

V gene: TRBV12-3/TRBV12-4
J gene: TRBJ1-1
clone size: many
D gene: -
CDR3 protein: CASSYLPTRNTEAFF
CDR3 DNA: TGTGCCAGCAGTTACCTCCCCACAAGGAACACTGAAGCTTTCTTT

V gene: TRBV9
J gene: TRBJ1-1
clone size: many
D gene: TRBD1
CDR3 protein: CASSVGRQGNTEAFF
CDR3 DNA: TGTGCCAGCAGCGTAGGGAGACAGGGGAACACTGAAGCTTTCTTT

V gene: TRBV29-1
J gene: TRBJ2-7
clone size: -
D gene: -
CDR3 protein: CSVGTATYEQYF
CDR3 DNA: TGCAGCGTTGGGACCGCTACCTACGAGCAGTACTTC

V gene: TRBV3-1
J gene: TRBJ2-1
clone size: many
D gene: -
CDR3 protein: CASSQEALPSYNEQFF
CDR3 DNA: TGTGCCAGCAGCCAGGAAGCGCTACCCTCCTACAATGAGCAGTTCTTC

V gene: TRBV5-1
J gene: TRBJ1-3
clone size: -
D gene: -
CDR3 protein: CASSRAQDSLSGNTIYF
CDR3 DNA: TGCGCCAGCAGCAGAGCTCAGGACAGCCTCTCTGGAAACACCATATATTTT

V gene: TRBV5-1
J gene: TRBJ1-1
clone size: many
D gene: -
CDR3 protein: CASSLGDTYTEAFF
CDR3 DNA: TGCGCCAGCAGCTTGGGAGACACTTACACTGAAGCTTTCTTT

V gene: TRBV5-4
J gene: TRBJ2-3
clone size: many
D gene: TRBD2
CDR3 protein: CASSSGTSRADTQYF
CDR3 DNA: TGTGCCAGCAGCTCAGGGACTAGTCGAGCAGATACGCAGTATTTT

V gene: TRBV20-1
J gene: TRBJ2-2
clone size: -
D gene: -
CDR3 protein: CSASPGGANTGELFF
CDR3 DNA: TGCAGTGCTAGTCCGGGCGGGGCTAACACCGGGGAGCTGTTTTTT

V gene: TRBV7-9
J gene: TRBJ1-1
clone size: many
D gene: -
CDR3 protein: CASSPPRGSDRTNTEAFF
CDR3 DNA: TGTGCCAGCAGCCCCCCGAGGGGCTCGGACAGAACGAACACTGAAGCTTTCTTT

V gene: TRBV24-1
J gene: TRBJ2-1
clone size: many
D gene: TRBD1
CDR3 protein: CATSDKGTARYNEQFF
CDR3 DNA: TGTGCCACCAGTGACAAGGGGACAGCGAGATACAATGAGCAGTTCTTC

V gene: TRBV5-1
J gene: TRBJ2-7
clone size: many
D gene: -
CDR3 protein: CASSLAEGKSSYEQYF
CDR3 DNA: TGCGCCAGCAGCTTGGCTGAGGGAAAATCATCCTACGAGCAGTACTTC

V gene: TRBV27
J gene: TRBJ2-1
clone size: few
D gene: TRBD2
CDR3 protein: CATWSGSYEQFF
CDR3 DNA: TGTGCAACCTGGAGCGGGAGCTATGAGCAGTTCTTC

V gene: TRBV14
J gene: TRBJ2-3
clone size: few
D gene: -
CDR3 protein: CASSPVGATVSHTQYF
CDR3 DNA: TGTGCCAGCAGCCCTGTAGGGGCCACGGTTTCTCATACGCAGTATTTT

V gene: TRBV18
J gene: TRBJ1-2
clone size: -
D gene: TRBD1
CDR3 protein: CASSPNAQGASGYGYTF
CDR3 DNA: TGTGCCAGCTCACCTAATGCGCAGGGGGCTTCGGGGTATGGCTACACCTTC

V gene: TRBV12-3/TRBV12-4
J gene: TRBJ1-5
clone size: -
D gene: -
CDR3 protein: CASSPTRTAINQPQHF
CDR3 DNA: TGTGCCAGCAGTCCCACCCGGACAGCAATTAATCAGCCCCAGCATTTT

V gene: TRBV20-1
J gene: TRBJ1-5
clone size: many
D gene: -
CDR3 protein: CSASSGVDEPQHF
CDR3 DNA: TGCAGTGCTAGTTCGGGGGTCGATGAGCCCCAGCATTTT

V gene: TRBV4-2
J gene: TRBJ2-7
clone size: many
D gene: -
CDR3 protein: CASSGPVGYVHEQYF
CDR3 DNA: TGTGCCAGCAGCGGTCCGGTGGGGTATGTCCACGAGCAGTACTTC

V gene: TRBV27
J gene: TRBJ2-3
clone size: many
D gene: TRBD2
CDR3 protein: CASKTGTSGGAEVSDTQYF
CDR3 DNA: TGTGCCAGCAAGACAGGGACTAGCGGGGGGGCCGAGGTTTCAGATACGCAGTATTTT

V gene: TRBV28
J gene: TRBJ2-2
clone size: many
D gene: TRBD1
CDR3 protein: CASSFFGGQKLTGELFF
CDR3 DNA: TGTGCCAGCAGTTTCTTTGGGGGACAGAAACTTACCGGGGAGCTGTTTTTT

V gene: TRBV3-1
J gene: TRBJ2-7
clone size: many
D gene: -
CDR3 protein: CASSQEGGRVNYEQYF
CDR3 DNA: TGTGCCAGCAGCCAAGAGGGTGGCAGGGTCAACTACGAGCAGTACTTC